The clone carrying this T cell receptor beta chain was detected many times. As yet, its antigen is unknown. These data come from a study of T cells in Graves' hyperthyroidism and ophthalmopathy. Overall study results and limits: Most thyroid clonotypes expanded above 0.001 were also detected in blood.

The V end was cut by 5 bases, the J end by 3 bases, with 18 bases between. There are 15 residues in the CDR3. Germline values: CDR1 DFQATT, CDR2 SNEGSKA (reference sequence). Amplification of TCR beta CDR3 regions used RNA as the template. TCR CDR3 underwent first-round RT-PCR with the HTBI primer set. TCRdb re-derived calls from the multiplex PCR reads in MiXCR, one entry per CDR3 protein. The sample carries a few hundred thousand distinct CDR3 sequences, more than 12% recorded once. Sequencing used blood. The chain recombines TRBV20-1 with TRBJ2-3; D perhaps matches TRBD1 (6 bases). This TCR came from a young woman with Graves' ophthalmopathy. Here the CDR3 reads CSAESTGDSTDTQYF. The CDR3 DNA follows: TGCAGTGCTGAATCGACAGGAGATTCAACAGATACGCAGTATTTT.